These T cell receptor beta chains were read from a single sample in a study of blood T cell repertoires in COVID-19. Sequenced by immunoSEQ multiplex PCR; TCRdb stores in-frame clones only, minus some. The sample includes approximately 310,000 clones, around 85% seen only once; the top ten take approximately 1.9%. Sequencing input: PBMCs or T cells enriched from blood (not recorded which). These receptors all stem from a woman in her twenties or thirties who had been exposed to COVID-19. CDR3s include the opening cysteine and the closing phenylalanine or tryptophan. D genes are given only for firm matches. A row's size may be missing; if present it is once, few, many or a size class.

>.|TRBJ1-4|few|TRBV5-1|13
CASSGGFGEKLFF
TGCGCCAGCAGTGGCGGGTTTGGTGAAAAACTGTTTTTT
>TRBD1|TRBJ2-3|.|TRBV29-1|16
CSVEDPDRGSTDTQYF
TGCAGCGTTGAAGACCCCGACAGGGGAAGCACAGATACGCAGTATTTT
>.|TRBJ2-1|.|TRBV12-3/TRBV12-4|13
CASSLRTYNEQFF
TGTGCCAGCAGTTTGAGGACTTACAATGAGCAGTTCTTC
>TRBD1|TRBJ1-6|.|TRBV25-1|13
CASQGQRNSPLHF
TGTGCCAGTCAGGGACAGAGAAATTCACCCCTCCACTTT
>TRBD2|TRBJ2-1|.|TRBV11-2|15
CASTAGGSSYNEQFF
TGTGCCAGCACCGCGGGGGGGAGCTCCTACAATGAGCAGTTCTTC
>.|TRBJ1-1|few|TRBV10-3|13
CAIRNAVNTEAFF
TGTGCCATCAGGAATGCAGTTAACACTGAAGCTTTCTTT
>.|TRBJ2-7|.|TRBV30|11
CAWGPSFGQYF
TGTGCCTGGGGCCCGAGCTTTGGGCAGTACTTC
>TRBD1|TRBJ1-1|.|TRBV7-9|15
CASSKGTGGRTEAFF
TGTGCCAGCAGTAAGGGGACAGGGGGAAGGACTGAAGCTTTCTTT
>TRBD1|TRBJ2-7|.|TRBV4-1|13
CASSQDPTGALTF
TGCGCCAGCAGCCAAGATCCAACAGGGGCTCTAACCTTC
>TRBD2|TRBJ2-3|.|TRBV14|18
CASSPDTSGGLSTDTQYF
TGTGCCAGCAGCCCAGACACTAGCGGGGGCCTTAGCACAGATACGCAGTATTTT
>TRBD1|TRBJ1-1|few|TRBV4-3|14
CASSQEQGAAEAFF
TGCGCCAGCAGCCAAGAACAGGGGGCGGCTGAAGCTTTCTTT
>.|TRBJ2-2|.|TRBV24-1|13
CATSKGGDRELFF
TGTGCCACCAGTAAGGGGGGGGACCGGGAGCTGTTTTTT
>TRBD1|TRBJ1-4|.|TRBV10-1|14
CASSADRGREKLFF
TGCGCCAGCAGTGCCGACAGGGGCAGAGAAAAACTGTTTTTT
>TRBD2|TRBJ2-3|.|TRBV6-5|14
CASRNRGGTDTQYF
TGTGCCAGCAGGAATCGGGGGGGGACAGATACGCAGTATTTT
>.|TRBJ2-5|.|TRBV7-2|18
CASSPTDPNAGGQETQYF
TGTGCCAGCAGCCCCACCGACCCGAATGCCGGAGGCCAAGAGACCCAGTACTTC
>TRBD1|TRBJ2-2|.|TRBV11-3|15
CASSPTGGETGELFF
TGTGCCAGCAGCCCGACAGGGGGCGAGACCGGGGAGCTGTTTTTT
>TRBD1|TRBJ1-2|.|TRBV7-2|15
CASSLEGGPADGYTF
TGTGCCAGCAGCTTAGAAGGGGGCCCCGCGGATGGCTACACCTTC
>.|TRBJ1-1|.|TRBV6-4|16
CASSPLGGDKNTEAFF
TGTGCCAGCAGTCCTCTGGGAGGGGATAAGAACACTGAAGCTTTCTTT
>.|TRBJ1-6|.|TRBV9|16
CASSSTTGAGHSPLHF
TGTGCCAGCAGCTCCACGACGGGAGCGGGGCATTCACCCCTCCACTTT
>.|TRBJ1-1|.|TRBV5-1|12
CASSIPDTEAFF
TGCGCCAGCAGCATCCCAGACACTGAAGCTTTCTTT
>.|TRBJ2-7|.|TRBV5-4|14
CASSFSGRTYEQYF
TGTGCCAGCAGCTTTTCAGGGAGGACCTACGAGCAGTACTTC
>TRBD2|TRBJ2-7|.|TRBV27|16
CASSLRTSGSSDEQYF
TGTGCCAGCAGTCTCCGGACTAGCGGGAGTAGCGACGAGCAGTACTTC
>.|TRBJ2-5|.|TRBV5-6|16
CASSLARGGQQETQYF
TGTGCCAGCAGCTTGGCCCGCGGAGGGCAGCAAGAGACCCAGTACTTC